This T cell receptor beta chain was profiled in a study of T cells in Graves' hyperthyroidism and ophthalmopathy. It was RNA transcripts that yielded the amplified TCR beta CDR3 regions. First-round RT-PCR of the TCR CDR3 relied on the HTBI primer set. TCRdb ran MiXCR on the multiplex PCR reads and lists one entry per CDR3 protein. The sample consists of 610,000 or so distinct CDR3 sequences, roughly 50% of them appearing once. Clinical symptoms, serum thyroxine and TRAb, thyroid ultrasound and orbital computed tomography were used for the diagnoses. CDR1 is SEHNR, CDR2 FQNEAQ, per germline (reference sequence). This CDR3 has 15 amino acids. Trimming cost V 5 bases and J 6 bases; bases outside gene matches: 8.

The source is a woman aged 18 to 35 with Graves' hyperthyroidism. The sample taken for sequencing was peripheral blood or thyroid tissue (not recorded which). The chain carries TRBV7-9 and TRBJ1-1; TRBD1 aligns across 11 bases. The CDR3 nucleotides are TGTGCCAGCAGCATATGGACAGGGGGCGCCTCTGAAGCTTTCTTT. This translates into CASSIWTGGASEAFF.